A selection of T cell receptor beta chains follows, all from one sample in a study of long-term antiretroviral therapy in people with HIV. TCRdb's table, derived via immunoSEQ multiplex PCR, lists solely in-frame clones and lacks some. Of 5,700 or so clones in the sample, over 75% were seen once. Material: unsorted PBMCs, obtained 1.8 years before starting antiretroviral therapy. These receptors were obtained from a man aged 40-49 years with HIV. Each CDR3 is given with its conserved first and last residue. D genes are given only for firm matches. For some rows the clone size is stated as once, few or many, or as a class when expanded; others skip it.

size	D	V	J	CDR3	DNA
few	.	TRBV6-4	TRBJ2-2	CASSNTNTGELFF	TGTGCCAGCAGCAACACTAACACCGGGGAGCTGTTTTTT
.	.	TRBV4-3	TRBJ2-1	CASSQGTEAYNEQFF	TGCGCCAGCAGCCAAGGGACAGAAGCGTACAATGAGCAGTTCTTC
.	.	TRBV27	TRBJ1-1	CASRQARGTEAFF	TGTGCCAGCCGTCAGGCCAGAGGCACTGAAGCTTTCTTT
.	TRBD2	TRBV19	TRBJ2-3	CASTKLAGGTDTQYF	TGTGCCAGTACTAAACTAGCGGGAGGGACAGATACGCAGTATTTT
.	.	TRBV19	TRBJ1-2	CASSGTRGDGYTF	TGTGCCAGTAGTGGGACACGAGGCGATGGCTACACCTTC
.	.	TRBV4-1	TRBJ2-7	CASSQSLAGEQYF	TGCGCCAGCAGCCAATCCCTAGCAGGCGAGCAGTACTTC
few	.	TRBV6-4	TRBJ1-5	CASSVDSNQPQHF	TGTGCCAGCAGTGTTGATAGCAATCAGCCCCAGCATTTT
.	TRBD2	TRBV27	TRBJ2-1	CASSFGTSQYNEQFF	TGTGCCAGCAGTTTCGGGACTAGTCAATACAATGAGCAGTTCTTC
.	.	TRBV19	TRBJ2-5	CASNPAHFGQWQTQYF	TGTGCCAGTAATCCCGCTCATTTTGGACAGTGGCAGACCCAGTACTTC
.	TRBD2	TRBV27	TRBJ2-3	CASSLPGLGTQYF	TGTGCCAGCAGTTTACCTGGACTAGGTACGCAGTATTTT
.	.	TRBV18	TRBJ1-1	CASSPGPNTEAFF	TGTGCCAGCTCACCGGGGCCGAACACTGAAGCTTTCTTT